This TCR beta chain comes out of a study of cytomegalovirus exposure and HLA in healthy donors. Study-wide background: From approximately 170 million T cells, an earlier analysis saw around 120 million unique TCR beta sequences.

The donors comprised healthy bone marrow donors. This PCR relied on a set of 60 Vbeta primers and 13 Jbeta primers. Original methodology: Later work found 65 million to 85 million unique TCR beta chains, with 9.5 million to 12 million shared. Sequenced by immunoSEQ multiplex PCR; TCRdb stores in-frame clones only, minus some. D and trimming were read from the DNA, whereas the V and J calls and clone size are those reported in that table. The sample holds about 160,000 clones, 65% to 85% seen once. CDR3 length equals 13 residues. V lost 7 bases to trimming and J lost 5 bases, with 16 bases between them. CDR1 is SQVTM and CDR2 is ANQGSEA in the germline V gene.

The V call is TRBV29-1, the J call TRBJ2-3; D may be TRBD2 (6 bases). The sample comprised PBMCs. The receptor was isolated from a male donor in good health and CMV-seropositive. CDR3 loop: CSARTTGGDTQYF. CDR3 nucleotide sequence: TGCAGCGCCAGGACGACCGGGGGAGATACGCAGTATTTT.